This TCR beta chain emerged from a study of PD-1 blockade in classical Hodgkin lymphoma. Study outcomes and limitations: By C4D1 there was a significant rise in CD4+ TCR diversity but not in CD8+ TCR diversity. Newly diagnosed patients reportedly had lower baseline TCR diversity than healthy donors.

Clones were read by immunoSEQ multiplex PCR, and TCRdb kept only the in-frame ones, dropping some. Of 45,000 or so clones listed, more than 70% are singletons. This clone was counted once. Antigen: not known. The germline V gene has CDR1 MNHEY and CDR2 SMNVEV (reference sequence). V lost 3 bases, J lost 2 bases, and 8 bases lay in between. The CDR3 has 13 amino acids. Each patient relapsed following autologous stem cell transplantation, and prior brentuximab vedotin exposure differed. Patients had relapsed/refractory classical Hodgkin lymphoma with complete response, partial response or progressive disease as best response.

This sequence originates from a human donor with classical Hodgkin lymphoma. The input for sequencing was peripheral blood mononuclear cells (PBMCs), taken at baseline. The chain combines TRBV27 with TRBJ2-7; D is perhaps TRBD2 (5 bases). Here the CDR3 reads CASSFRGPYEQYF. CDR3 sequence (DNA): TGTGCCAGCAGTTTCCGGGGTCCCTACGAGCAGTACTTC.